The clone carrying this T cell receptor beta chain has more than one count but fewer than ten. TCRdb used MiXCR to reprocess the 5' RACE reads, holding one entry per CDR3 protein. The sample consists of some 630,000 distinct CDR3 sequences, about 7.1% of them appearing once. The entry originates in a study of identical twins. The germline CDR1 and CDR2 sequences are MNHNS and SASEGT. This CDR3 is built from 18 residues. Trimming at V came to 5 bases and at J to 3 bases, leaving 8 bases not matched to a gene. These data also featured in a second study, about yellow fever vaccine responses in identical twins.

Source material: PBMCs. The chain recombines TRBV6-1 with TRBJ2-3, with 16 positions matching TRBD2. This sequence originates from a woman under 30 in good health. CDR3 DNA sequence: TGTGCCAGCAGTAGGGGACTAGCGGGAGGGCCTGGGACAGATACGCAGTATTTT. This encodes CASSRGLAGGPGTDTQYF.